Listed here are 20 T cell receptor beta chains from one sample, sequenced in a study of immune cell composition in non-small cell lung cancer. Normal lung was taken at the farthest possible site, at least 3 cm from tumour. Sequenced by immunoSEQ multiplex PCR; TCRdb stores in-frame clones only, minus some. Of about 16,000 clones in the sample, about three quarters were seen once. These same data were also listed under a study on CD4 T cells in lung cancer.

The sequencing sample was made of non-adjacent lung tissue. All receptors derive from a human donor with non-small cell lung cancer.

This chain uses TRBV5-1 with TRBJ1-1; possibly TRBD1 for D (5 bases). This CDR3 spans 13 amino acids. Between the trimmed V and J ends, which lost 5 bases and 8 bases, there was a span of 16 bases. Germline assignment: CDR1 SGHRS and CDR2 YFSETQ. The CDR3 spells CASRLTQGKEAFF. CDR3 bases: TGCGCCAGCAGATTAACCCAGGGTAAGGAAGCTTTCTTT.

CDR3 sequence (DNA): TGTGCCAGCAGGGCGGGTGACGACTACGAGCAGTACTTC. Translation: CASRAGDDYEQYF. V is TRBV6-6 and J is TRBJ2-7, with a tentative D call TRBD2 (5 bases). The CDR3 is 13 residues long. Germline V gene sequence: CDR1 MNHNY, CDR2 SVGAGI (reference sequence). The ends were cut back, 6 bases at V and 3 bases at J, with 12 bases in the middle.

This clone was counted once. CDR3 in amino acids: CASSLLGQGARDEQFF. CDR3 nucleotide sequence: TGTGCCAGCAGCCTCTTGGGGCAGGGGGCGAGAGATGAGCAGTTCTTC. The chain is built from TRBV7-2 and TRBJ2-1; 8 bases are a match to TRBD1. Unmatched junction bases numbered 14, after V lost 5 bases and J lost 8 bases. Looked up from germline, CDR1 is SGHTA and CDR2 is FQGNSA. CDR3 length: 16 residues.

This chain joins TRBV6-1 and TRBJ1-4; 10 positions match TRBD1. After removal of 7 bases from V and 6 bases from J, the junction contained 8 bases not matched to a gene. This CDR3 comprises 15 residues. CDR1 and CDR2 from the germline V gene are MNHNS and SASEGT. CDR3 in amino acids: CASMTEDRGYEKLFF. CDR3 nucleotides: TGTGCCAGCATGACCGAGGACAGGGGGTATGAAAAACTGTTTTTT.

V gene TRBV5-4 combines with J gene TRBJ1-2; D possibly corresponds to TRBD1 (6 bases). Germline CDR1 and CDR2: SGHNT and YYREEE (reference sequence). The CDR3 is made up of 16 amino acids. V was shortened by 0 bases and J by 4 bases, with 16 bases between the two germline ends. CDR3 sequence reads: CASSLVGTQDSYGYTF. The DNA of the CDR3 is TGTGCCAGCAGCTTGGTCGGGACACAAGATTCCTATGGCTACACCTTC.

This clone was picked up a small number of times. The V gene is TRBV28, the J gene TRBJ1-1, with D possibly matching TRBD1 (6 bases). The germline V gene encodes CDR1 MDHEN and CDR2 SYDVKM. This CDR3 is built from 13 residues. V dropped 6 bases and J dropped 2 bases, with 10 bases sitting between them. In DNA, the CDR3 is TGTGCCAGCAGGGGGACACTCAACACTGAAGCTTTCTTT. Its protein product is CASRGTLNTEAFF.

The rearrangement links TRBV19 to TRBJ1-2, with a tentative D call TRBD1 (5 bases). In germline, CDR1 is LNHDA, CDR2 SQIVND (reference sequence). V was trimmed by 5 bases and J by 4 bases, leaving 11 bases between them. This CDR3 is built from 13 residues. CDR3 coding DNA: TGTGCCAGTAGTGGGGCGGGGTCCTATGGCTACACCTTC. Its translation: CASSGAGSYGYTF.

The V and J genes are TRBV29-1 and TRBJ1-5; the match to TRBD1 covers 10 bases. V lost 7 bases, J lost 2 bases, and 8 bases stayed unmatched. The CDR3 extends over 15 amino acids. Germline-derived CDR1 and CDR2 are SQVTM and ANQGSEA. The CDR3 DNA follows: TGCAGCGCTTCGACAGGGGGCTCTGGCAATCAGCCCCAGCATTTT. Its protein is CSASTGGSGNQPQHF.

The chain is built from TRBV9 and TRBJ1-2; a weak D match, TRBD1 (5 bases). V was trimmed by 4 bases and J by 2 bases, leaving 9 bases between them. The CDR3 sequence is 13 residues long. Germline V gene sequence: CDR1 SGDLS, CDR2 YYNGEE. The CDR3 sequence is CASSPDRNYGYTF. The CDR3 DNA reads TGTGCCAGCAGCCCCGACAGAAACTATGGCTACACCTTC.

This sequence joins TRBV30 and TRBJ2-7; 7 bases map to TRBD1. This CDR3 has 14 residues. After removal of 3 bases from V and 5 bases from J, the junction contained 10 bases not matched to a gene. Per the germline V gene, CDR1 is GTSNPN and CDR2 is SVGIG (reference sequence). CDR3 DNA: TGTGCCTGGAGCCTAACAGGGGCAATTGACGAGCAGTACTTC. It yields the protein CAWSLTGAIDEQYF.

This clone was picked up a small number of times. The rearrangement links TRBV7-2 to TRBJ2-7, with 10 bases aligning to TRBD1. Looked up from germline, CDR1 is SGHTA and CDR2 is FQGNSA. The CDR3 extends over 14 amino acids. V dropped 1 base and J dropped 4; count of bases not matched to a gene: 1. The CDR3 DNA follows: TGTGCCAGCAGCTTAGTGGGACAGGGGTACGAGCAGTACTTC. This gives the protein CASSLVGQGYEQYF.

This clone was detected only a few times. The chain uses TRBV7-6 and TRBJ1-2; 8 bases align to TRBD1. The germline gives CDR1 SGHVS, CDR2 FNYEAQ. Trimming took 3 bases from V and 4 from J; bases not matched to a gene: 4. CDR3 length: 14 amino acids. The CDR3, as DNA: TGTGCCAGCAGCTTGACAACAGGGGGCTATGGCTACACCTTC. Translation gives CASSLTTGGYGYTF.

This sequence joins TRBV2 and TRBJ1-1; maybe TRBD1 (6 bases). V lost 11 bases, J lost 4 bases, and 17 bases lay in between. The CDR3 has 13 amino acids. Germline V lookup: CDR1 SNHLY, CDR2 FYNNEI. CDR3 loop: CAGRGASRTEAFF. The CDR3 nucleotides read TGTGCCGGGCGGGGGGCAAGTCGCACTGAAGCTTTCTTT.

This rearrangement joins TRBV5-1 to TRBJ2-7; TRBD1 matches 8 bases. The CDR3 spans 15 residues. The trim removed 4 bases at V and 3 bases at J, leaving 9 bases unmatched. Germline V gene lookup returns CDR1 SGHRS and CDR2 YFSETQ. CDR3 in amino acids: CASSPQDRGNYEQYF. The CDR3 DNA sequence: TGCGCCAGCAGCCCCCAAGACAGGGGAAACTACGAGCAGTACTTC.

V gene TRBV6-4 combines with J gene TRBJ1-2; D not certain. The CDR3 is made up of 11 amino acids. Germline V CDR1 and CDR2: MRHNA, SNTAGT. V was cut by 2 bases and J by 8 bases, with 6 bases left in between. The chain's CDR3 is CASSDGAGYTF. CDR3 DNA: TGTGCCAGCAGTGACGGCGCGGGCTACACCTTC.

The rearrangement links TRBV2 to TRBJ2-7, with 9 bases identical to TRBD1. The CDR3 has 15 amino acids. The germline V gene encodes CDR1 SNHLY and CDR2 FYNNEI. Trimming took 1 base from V and 1 from J; bases not matched to a gene: 2. CDR3 residues: CASSEEGQGSYEQYF. CDR3 coding DNA: TGTGCCAGCAGTGAAGAGGGACAGGGATCCTACGAGCAGTACTTC.

This clone was seen a handful of times. This chain links TRBV7-8 with TRBJ1-2, with D possibly being TRBD1 (6 bases). The ends were cut back, 5 bases at V and 3 bases at J, with 10 bases in the middle. The CDR3 spans 13 residues. Looked up from germline, CDR1 is SGHVS and CDR2 is FQNEAQ. The chain's CDR3 is CASSHREDYGYTF. The CDR3 DNA reads as TGTGCCAGCAGCCACAGGGAGGACTATGGCTACACCTTC.

This sequence joins TRBV7-2 and TRBJ2-1, with TRBD1 identical over 9 bases. The CDR3 contains 13 residues. Germline V lookup: CDR1 SGHTA, CDR2 FQGNSA. The trim removed 1 base at V and 15 bases at J, leaving 7 bases unmatched. The chain's CDR3 is CASSLEMDRGRFF. As DNA, the CDR3 is TGTGCCAGCAGCTTAGAGATGGACAGGGGCCGGTTCTTC. Drawing the rest from reference TRBV7-2 and TRBJ2-1, the complete variable domain is GAGVSQSPSNKVTEKGKDVELRCDPISGHTALYWYRQSLGQGLEFLIYFQGNSAPDKSGLPSDRFSAERTGGSVSTLTIQRTQQEDSAVYLCASSLEMDRGRFFGPGTRLTVL.

The V and J genes are TRBV7-9 and TRBJ1-5; D remains ambiguous. The CDR3 spans 13 residues. The ends were cut back, 3 bases at V and 4 bases at J, with 7 bases in the middle. The germline V gene encodes CDR1 SEHNR and CDR2 FQNEAQ (reference sequence). CDR3 protein: CASSLGENQPQHF. The CDR3 DNA sequence: TGTGCCAGCAGCTTGGGAGAGAATCAGCCCCAGCATTTT.

The sample holds a few counts of this clone. V usage is TRBV7-9 and J usage is TRBJ1-6; TRBD1 might be the D (5 bases). Trimming took 4 bases from V and 9 from J, leaving 19 bases between them. This CDR3 is 16 amino acids long. Germline assignment: CDR1 SEHNR and CDR2 FQNEAQ (reference sequence). CDR3 region: CASSSLGQNSRSPLHF. The DNA for the CDR3 is TGTGCCAGCAGCTCTCTGGGGCAGAATTCTCGTTCACCCCTCCACTTT.